What follows are 3 T cell receptor beta chains derived from one specimen sequenced in a study of control samples from healthy donors and cancer patients. Method: immunoSEQ multiplex PCR; TCRdb's copy keeps in-frame clones and lacks some. The table lists under 150,000 clones, around nine tenths of them singletons. The sequenced sample consisted of blood. The receptors originated from a man younger than 40 in good health.

This clone was picked up one time. The rearrangement uses TRBV19 and TRBJ2-3; tentative D call: TRBD2 (6 bases). Germline assignment: CDR1 LNHDA and CDR2 SQIVND (reference sequence). The CDR3 runs 15 residues. Deletions cut 3 bases from V and 7 bases from J, with 17 bases between. CDR3 in amino acids: CASSIGGANLNTQYF. The CDR3 DNA sequence: TGTGCCAGTAGTATTGGCGGGGCCAACCTAAATACGCAGTATTTT. Full variable domain (remainder filled in from reference TRBV19 and TRBJ2-3): DGGITQSPKYLFRKEGQNVTLSCEQNLNHDAMYWYRQDPGQGLRLIYYSQIVNDFQKGDIAEGYSVSREKKESFPLTVTSAQKNPTAFYLCASSIGGANLNTQYFGPGTRLTVL.

This sequence joins TRBV2 and TRBJ2-3, with 8 bases identical to TRBD1. Germline V gene lookup returns CDR1 SNHLY and CDR2 FYNNEI. The V segment lost 4 bases and the J segment 1 base; nucleotides outside the gene matches: 4. The length of the CDR3 is 15 residues. This CDR3 reads CASSGQGRRTDTQYF. The CDR3 bases are TGTGCCAGCAGTGGACAGGGGCGACGCACAGATACGCAGTATTTT.

The CDR3 bases are TGTGCCAGCAGCCTTACTGGACAGGGTATCAACGAGCAGTACTTC. As protein: CASSLTGQGINEQYF. V and J are TRBV7-9 and TRBJ2-7, with 8 nucleotides matching TRBD1. This CDR3 has 15 amino acids. From germline, CDR1 is SEHNR and CDR2 FQNEAQ (reference sequence). J gave up 5 bases and V 5 bases, and 11 bases lay outside the gene matches.